The entry below describes one TCR beta chain. Its antigen is unknown. Donation came from healthy Caucasian individuals in Russia who were aged about 6 to 90. These data come from a study of blood T cells in healthy people across ages. The authors ran a second PCR of about 6 to 12 cycles using a sample-barcoded 5' primer and a J-beta primer mix. TCRdb called the 5' RACE reads again in MiXCR, with one record for every CDR3 protein. The sample comprises around 670,000 distinct CDR3 sequences, approximately 30% of which are singletons, and roughly 14% rests with the top ten. Study results and limitations: TCR beta diversity, measured per million T cells, fell in a roughly linear way with age.

Germline V gene data show CDR1 as SGHRS and CDR2 as YFSETQ. The CDR3 is 15 amino acids. Trimming left V 4 bases short and J 7 bases short, with 17 bases between. The sequenced sample consisted of blood. The chain employs TRBV5-1 and TRBJ2-2; D is perhaps TRBD2 (5 bases). The TCR comes from a woman older than 75 in good health. CDR3 region: CASSDSGDISGELFF. In DNA, the CDR3 is TGCGCCAGCAGCGATTCCGGGGATATCAGCGGGGAGCTGTTTTTT.